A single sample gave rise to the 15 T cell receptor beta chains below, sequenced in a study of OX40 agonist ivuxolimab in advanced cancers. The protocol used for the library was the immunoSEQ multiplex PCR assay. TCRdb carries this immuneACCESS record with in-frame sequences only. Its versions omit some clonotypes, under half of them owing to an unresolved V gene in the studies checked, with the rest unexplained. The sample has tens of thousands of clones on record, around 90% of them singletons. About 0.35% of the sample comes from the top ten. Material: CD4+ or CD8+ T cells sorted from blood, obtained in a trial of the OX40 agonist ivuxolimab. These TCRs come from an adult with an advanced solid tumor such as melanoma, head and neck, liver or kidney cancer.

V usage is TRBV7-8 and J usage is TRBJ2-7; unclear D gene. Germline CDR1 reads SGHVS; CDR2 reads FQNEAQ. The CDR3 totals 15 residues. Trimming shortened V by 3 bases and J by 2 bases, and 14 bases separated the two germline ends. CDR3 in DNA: TGTGCCAGCAGCTTTTCGACTCCCCCCACCTACGAGCAGTACTTC. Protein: CASSFSTPPTYEQYF.

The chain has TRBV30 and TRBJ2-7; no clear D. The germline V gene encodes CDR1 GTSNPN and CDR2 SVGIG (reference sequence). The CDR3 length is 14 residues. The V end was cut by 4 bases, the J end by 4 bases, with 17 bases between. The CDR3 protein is CAWNQLPNRYEQYF. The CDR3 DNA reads TGTGCCTGGAATCAATTGCCCAATCGATACGAGCAGTACTTC.

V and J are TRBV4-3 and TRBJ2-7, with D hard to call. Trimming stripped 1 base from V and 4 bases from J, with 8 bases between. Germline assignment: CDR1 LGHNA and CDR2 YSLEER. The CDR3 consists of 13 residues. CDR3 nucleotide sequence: TGCGCCAGCAGCCAAGGTTCTTTGTACGAGCAGTACTTC. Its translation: CASSQGSLYEQYF.

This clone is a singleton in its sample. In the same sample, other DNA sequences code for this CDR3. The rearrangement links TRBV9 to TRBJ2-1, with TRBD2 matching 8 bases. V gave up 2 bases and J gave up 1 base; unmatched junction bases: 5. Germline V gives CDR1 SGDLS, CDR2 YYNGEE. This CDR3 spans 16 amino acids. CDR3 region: CASSVQAGVSYNEQFF. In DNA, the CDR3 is TGTGCCAGCAGCGTTCAAGCGGGAGTTTCCTACAATGAGCAGTTCTTC. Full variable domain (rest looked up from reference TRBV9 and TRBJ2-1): DSGVTQTPKHLITATGQRVTLRCSPRSGDLSVYWYQQSLDQGLQFLIQYYNGEERAKGNILERFSAQQFPDLHSELNLSSLELGDSALYFCASSVQAGVSYNEQFFGPGTRLTVL.

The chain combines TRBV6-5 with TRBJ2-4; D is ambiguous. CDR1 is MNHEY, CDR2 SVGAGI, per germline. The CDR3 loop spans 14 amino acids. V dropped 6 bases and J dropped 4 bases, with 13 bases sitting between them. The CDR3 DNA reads TGTGCCAGCAGGGCGGAGAGATGGAAAAACATTCAGTACTTC. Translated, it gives CASRAERWKNIQYF.

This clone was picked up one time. CDR3 sequence (DNA): TGTGCCAGCAGCCGAAACTCGAACACTGAAGCTTTCTTT. It is translated as CASSRNSNTEAFF. The V call is TRBV7-9, the J call TRBJ1-1; D gene ambiguous. Germline V CDR1 and CDR2: SEHNR, FQNEAQ (reference sequence). V lost 5 bases to trimming and J lost 1 base, with 8 bases between them. CDR3 size: 13 residues. Supplemented by reference TRBV7-9 and TRBJ1-1, the full variable domain reads DTGVSQNPRHKITKRGQNVTFRCDPISEHNRLYWYRQTLGQGPEFLTYFQNEAQLEKSRLLSDRFSAERPKGSFSTLEIQRTEQGDSAMYLCASSRNSNTEAFFGQGTRLTVV.

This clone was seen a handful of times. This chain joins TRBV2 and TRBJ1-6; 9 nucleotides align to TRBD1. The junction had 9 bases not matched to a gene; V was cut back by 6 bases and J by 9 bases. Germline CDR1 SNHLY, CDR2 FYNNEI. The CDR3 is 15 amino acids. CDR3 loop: CASRDHRGQGSPLHF. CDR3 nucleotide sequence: TGTGCCAGCAGGGACCACAGGGGGCAGGGTTCACCCCTCCACTTT.

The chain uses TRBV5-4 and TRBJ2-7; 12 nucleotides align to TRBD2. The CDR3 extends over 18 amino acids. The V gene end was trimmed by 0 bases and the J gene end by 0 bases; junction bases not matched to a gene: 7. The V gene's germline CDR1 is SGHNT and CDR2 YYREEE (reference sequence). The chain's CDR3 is CASSLAPQTSGSSYEQYF. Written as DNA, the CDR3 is TGTGCCAGCAGCTTGGCCCCCCAGACTAGCGGGAGCTCCTACGAGCAGTACTTC.

The CDR3 DNA sequence: TGTGCCAGCAGTCGGGAGTACAATGAGCAGTTCTTC. It yields the protein CASSREYNEQFF. The rearrangement joins TRBV6-6 to TRBJ2-1; D might be TRBD2 (6 bases). The CDR3 is made up of 12 amino acids. CDR1 is MNHNY, CDR2 SVGAGI, per germline (reference sequence). Deletions cut 5 bases from V and 4 bases from J, with 6 bases between.

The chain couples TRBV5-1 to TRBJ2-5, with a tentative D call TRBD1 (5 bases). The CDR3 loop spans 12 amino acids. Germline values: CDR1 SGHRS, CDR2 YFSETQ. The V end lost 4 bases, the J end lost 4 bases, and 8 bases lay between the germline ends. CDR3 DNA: TGCGCCAGCAGCACAGGACGAGAGACCCAGTACTTC. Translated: CASSTGRETQYF.

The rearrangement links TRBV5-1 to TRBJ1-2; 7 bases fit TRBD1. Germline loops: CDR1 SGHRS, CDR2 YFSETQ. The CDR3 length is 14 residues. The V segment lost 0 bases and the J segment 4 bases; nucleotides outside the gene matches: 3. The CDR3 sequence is CASSLAGDSYGYTF. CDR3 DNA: TGCGCCAGCAGCTTGGCTGGGGACAGCTATGGCTACACCTTC.

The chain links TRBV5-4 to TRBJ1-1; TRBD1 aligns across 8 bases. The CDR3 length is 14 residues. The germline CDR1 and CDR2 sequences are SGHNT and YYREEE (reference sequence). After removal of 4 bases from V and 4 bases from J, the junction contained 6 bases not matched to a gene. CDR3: CASSDTGGGTEAFF. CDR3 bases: TGTGCCAGCAGCGATACAGGGGGGGGCACTGAAGCTTTCTTT.

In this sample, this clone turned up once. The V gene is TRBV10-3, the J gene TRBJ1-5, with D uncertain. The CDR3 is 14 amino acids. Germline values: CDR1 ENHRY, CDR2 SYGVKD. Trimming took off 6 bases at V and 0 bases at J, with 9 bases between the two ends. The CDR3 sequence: CAIREGNSNQPQHF. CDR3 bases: TGTGCCATCAGGGAGGGCAATAGCAATCAGCCCCAGCATTTT.

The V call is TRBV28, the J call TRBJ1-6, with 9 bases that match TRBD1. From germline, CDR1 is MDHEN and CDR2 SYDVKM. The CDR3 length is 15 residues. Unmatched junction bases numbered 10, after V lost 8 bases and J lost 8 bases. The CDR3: CASLSPGQGDSPLHF. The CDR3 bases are TGTGCCAGCCTCTCCCCGGGACAGGGTGATTCACCCCTCCACTTT.

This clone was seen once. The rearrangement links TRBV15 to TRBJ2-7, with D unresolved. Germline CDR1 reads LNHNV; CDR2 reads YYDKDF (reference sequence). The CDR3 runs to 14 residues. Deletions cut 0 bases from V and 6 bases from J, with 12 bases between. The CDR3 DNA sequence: TGTGCCACCAGCAGAGATGGTCAGTTTCGCGAGCAGTACTTC. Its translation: CATSRDGQFREQYF. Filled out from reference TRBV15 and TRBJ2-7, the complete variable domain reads DAMVIQNPRYQVTQFGKPVTLSCSQTLNHNVMYWYQQKSSQAPKLLFHYYDKDFNNEADTPDNFQSRRPNTSFCFLDIRSPGLGDTAMYLCATSRDGQFREQYFGPGTRLTVT.